This T cell receptor (beta chain) was recovered during a study of a mutant IDH1 vaccine in newly diagnosed glioma. The time point is: week 35, safety follow-up. Each vaccine dose was 300 ug of mutant IDH1 20-mer peptide, with topical imiquimod. General study findings and limits: Changes in top peripheral clonotypes did not appear linked to pseudoprogression. Vaccine-induced immune responses were detected in roughly 93% of patients.

Method: immunoSEQ multiplex PCR; TCRdb's copy keeps in-frame clones and lacks some. The table has about 33,000 clones, around 84% seen once. This CDR3 comprises 13 residues. The junction had 11 bases not matched to a gene; V was cut back by 3 bases and J by 13 bases. Germline lookup yields CDR1 LNHDA and CDR2 SQIVND (reference sequence). Note on this clone: The antigen remains unidentified.

The rearrangement joins TRBV19 to TRBJ1-1; 7 bases fit TRBD1. The starting material was PBMCs, obtained from a glioma patient whose treatment included an IDH1 peptide vaccine. This TCR was recovered from a woman under 30 with glioma. CDR3 residues: CASSIRSGDSGFF. The CDR3 DNA reads TGTGCCAGTAGTATCCGATCCGGGGACAGCGGTTTCTTT. Based on the CDR3 plus reference TRBV19 and TRBJ1-1, the full variable domain is DGGITQSPKYLFRKEGQNVTLSCEQNLNHDAMYWYRQDPGQGLRLIYYSQIVNDFQKGDIAEGYSVSREKKESFPLTVTSAQKNPTAFYLCASSIRSGDSGFFGQGTRLTVV.